These 10 T cell receptor beta chains were sequenced from one sample in a study of cytomegalovirus exposure and HLA in healthy donors (dated by TCRdb to the late 2010s). The library came from the immunoSEQ multiplex PCR assay. For the multiplex PCR, a mixture combining 60 forward primers for TCR Vbeta segments and 13 reverse primers for TCR Jbeta segments was used. Sourced from immuneACCESS, this table was stored by TCRdb with only in-frame sequences that have V and J called. A share of the clones is absent; for the studies checked, an unresolved V gene accounts for under half, and the remainder has no known explanation. The table for this sample lists about 140,000 clones; roughly 82% of them were counted only once. Roughly 3.2% of the sample lies in the top ten. Input material: PBMCs. All receptors come from a man aged 18 to 29 in good health and CMV-seropositive.

This sequence joins TRBV19 and TRBJ1-5, with D uncertain. The CDR3 consists of 16 residues. Per germline, CDR1 LNHDA and CDR2 SQIVND (reference sequence). The ends were cut back, 8 bases at V and 0 bases at J, with 17 bases in the middle. CDR3 nucleotides: TGTGCCAGTTGTCAGGAGGGCTACAATAGCAATCAGCCCCAGCATTTT. It specifies CASCQEGYNSNQPQHF.

The rearrangement joins TRBV6-5 to TRBJ2-1, with TRBD1 matching over 7 bases. The CDR3 totals 14 residues. V gave up 3 bases and J gave up 9 bases; unmatched junction bases: 8. Germline loops: CDR1 MNHEY, CDR2 SVGAGI. CDR3 region: CASSYDRVQGEQFF. CDR3 bases: TGTGCCAGCAGTTATGACAGGGTTCAGGGTGAGCAGTTCTTC.

V usage is TRBV27 and J usage is TRBJ2-3; TRBD2 matches at 7 bases. J was trimmed by 9 bases and V by 3 bases; bases with no gene match: 15. The CDR3 consists of 16 residues. From germline, CDR1 is MNHEY and CDR2 SMNVEV (reference sequence). The CDR3 spells CASSFSVGSGPLTQYF. In nucleotides, the CDR3 is TGTGCCAGCAGTTTTTCAGTGGGTAGCGGGCCACTAACGCAGTATTTT.

The rearrangement links TRBV19 to TRBJ2-7; 12 bases line up with TRBD2. Per the germline V gene, CDR1 is LNHDA and CDR2 is SQIVND (reference sequence). CDR3 length: 15 residues. Losses at the gene ends were 6 bases for V and 2 bases for J; bases not matched to a gene: 5. This CDR3 reads CASSQGLAGTYEQYF. In DNA form, the CDR3 reads TGTGCCAGTAGCCAAGGACTAGCGGGGACCTACGAGCAGTACTTC.

The V call is TRBV30, the J call TRBJ2-7, with D possibly TRBD1 on 6 matching bases. Germline CDR1 GTSNPN, CDR2 SVGIG (reference sequence). This CDR3 contains 14 residues. The ends were cut back, 3 bases at V and 2 bases at J, with 14 bases in the middle. In DNA form, the CDR3 reads TGTGCCTGGAGGTTAACAGGGAAAACCTACGAGCAGTACTTC. Translating gives CAWRLTGKTYEQYF.

This clone was seen once. This chain uses TRBV19 with TRBJ2-7; D is possibly TRBD1 (8 bases). The germline V gene encodes CDR1 LNHDA and CDR2 SQIVND (reference sequence). CDR3 length equals 14 residues. V was trimmed by 5 bases and J by 6 bases, leaving 17 bases between them. CDR3 loop: CASSPTGGLLEQYF. The CDR3 DNA sequence: TGTGCCAGTAGTCCTACAGGGGGACTACTCGAGCAGTACTTC.

The chain has TRBV6-6 and TRBJ1-5, with 7 bases aligning to TRBD1. Germline CDR1 and CDR2: MNHNY and SVGAGI (reference sequence). The CDR3 runs 15 residues. V shed 4 bases and J 0 bases; nucleotides not matched to a gene: 3. The CDR3: CASSSGQASNQPQHF. The CDR3 region has the DNA TGTGCCAGCAGTTCCGGACAGGCTAGCAATCAGCCCCAGCATTTT.

This rearrangement joins TRBV7-9 to TRBJ1-4; D call uncertain. Germline CDR1 reads SEHNR; CDR2 reads FQNEAQ (reference sequence). With 5 bases removed from V and 6 bases from J, the gap between germline ends came to 13 bases. CDR3 size: 14 residues. This CDR3 is CASSGGGNHEKLFF. The CDR3 nucleotides read TGTGCCAGCAGCGGCGGCGGAAACCATGAAAAACTGTTTTTT.

The J gene is TRBJ2-7, the V gene TRBV4-1; 9 bases line up with TRBD1. J lost 5 bases, V lost 3 bases, and 2 bases had no gene match. The germline V gene has CDR1 MGHRA and CDR2 YSYEKL. This CDR3 is built from 13 residues. CDR3 sequence reads: CASSHGTGNEQYF. DNA of the CDR3: TGCGCCAGCAGCCACGGGACAGGGAACGAGCAGTACTTC.

The chain links TRBV5-4 to TRBJ1-2, with 7 nucleotides matching TRBD1. The CDR3 covers 16 residues. Germline-derived CDR1 and CDR2 are SGHNT and YYREEE (reference sequence). V was pared by 0 bases and J by 2 bases, with 7 bases of the junction left unmatched. The CDR3 region has the DNA TGTGCCAGCAGCTTGGCAGGTGGCAGGGGGAACTATGGCTACACCTTC. This sequence encodes CASSLAGGRGNYGYTF.